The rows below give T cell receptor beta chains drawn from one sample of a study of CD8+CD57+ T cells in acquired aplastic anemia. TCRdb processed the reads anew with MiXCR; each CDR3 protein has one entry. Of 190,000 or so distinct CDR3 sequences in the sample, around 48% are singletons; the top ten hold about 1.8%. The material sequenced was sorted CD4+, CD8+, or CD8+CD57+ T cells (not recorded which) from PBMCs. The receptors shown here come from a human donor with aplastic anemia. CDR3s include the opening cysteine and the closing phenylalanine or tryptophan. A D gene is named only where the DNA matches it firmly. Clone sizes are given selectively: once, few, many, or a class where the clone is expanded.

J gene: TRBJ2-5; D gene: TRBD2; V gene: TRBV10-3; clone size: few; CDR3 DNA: TGTGCCATCAGTGAGGGACTAGCGAAAGAGACCCAGTACTTC; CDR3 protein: CAISEGLAKETQYF
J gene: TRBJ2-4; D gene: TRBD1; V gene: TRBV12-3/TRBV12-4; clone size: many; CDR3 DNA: TGTGCCAGCACCATAGAGGGGACAGGAAACATTCAGTACTTC; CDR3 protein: CASTIEGTGNIQYF
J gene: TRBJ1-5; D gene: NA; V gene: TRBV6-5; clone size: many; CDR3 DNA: TGTGCCAGCAGTTCAGGGGATCTACCCCAGCATTTT; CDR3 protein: CASSSGDLPQHF
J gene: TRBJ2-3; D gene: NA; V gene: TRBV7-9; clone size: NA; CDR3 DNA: TGTGCCAGCAGCACAGAAGGGGGAGATACGCAGTATTTT; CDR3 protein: CASSTEGGDTQYF
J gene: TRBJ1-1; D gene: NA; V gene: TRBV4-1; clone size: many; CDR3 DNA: TGCGCCAGCAGCAAACGGGCAGGGAGGGCTTTCTTT; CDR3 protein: CASSKRAGRAFF
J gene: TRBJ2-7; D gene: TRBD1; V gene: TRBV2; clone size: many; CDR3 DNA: TGTGCCAGCAGTGAAGCGCGTAGGGGGCACGAGCAGTACTTC; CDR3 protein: CASSEARRGHEQYF
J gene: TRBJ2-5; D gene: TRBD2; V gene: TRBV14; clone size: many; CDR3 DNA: TGTGCCAGCAGCCAAGAAGTGTGGGGACTAAGAAGTGAGACCCAGTACTTC; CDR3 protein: CASSQEVWGLRSETQYF
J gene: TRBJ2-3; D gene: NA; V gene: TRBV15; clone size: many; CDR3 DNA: TGTGCCACCAGGGGCGGTAGCACAGATACGCAGTATTTT; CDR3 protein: CATRGGSTDTQYF
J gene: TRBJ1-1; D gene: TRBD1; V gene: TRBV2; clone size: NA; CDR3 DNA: TGTGCCAGCAGTGGGACAGGGGGAGCTTTCTTT; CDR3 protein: CASSGTGGAFF
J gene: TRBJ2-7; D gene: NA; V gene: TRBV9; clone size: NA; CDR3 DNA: TGTGCCAGCAGCCAAAATGACAGGAGGCCCTACGAGCAGTACTTC; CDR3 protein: CASSQNDRRPYEQYF
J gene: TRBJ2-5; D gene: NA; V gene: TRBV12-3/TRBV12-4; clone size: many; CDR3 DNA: TGTGCCAGCAGTTTGTCCGGGGTAGAGACCCAGTACTTC; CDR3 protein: CASSLSGVETQYF
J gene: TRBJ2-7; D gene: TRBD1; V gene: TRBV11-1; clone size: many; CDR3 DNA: TGTGCCAGCAGCACGCCCCGGGACAGGGTATCCTACGAGCAGTACTTC; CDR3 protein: CASSTPRDRVSYEQYF
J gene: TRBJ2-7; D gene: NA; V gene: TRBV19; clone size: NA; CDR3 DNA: TGTGCCAGCTCGTCGGGGCGGTCTGGACCCTACGAGCAGTACTTC; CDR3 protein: CASSSGRSGPYEQYF
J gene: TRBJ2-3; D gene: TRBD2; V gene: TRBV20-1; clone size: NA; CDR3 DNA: TGCAGTGCTAGTCTAGCGGATATCTTAGTGACAGATACGCAGTATTTT; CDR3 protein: CSASLADILVTDTQYF
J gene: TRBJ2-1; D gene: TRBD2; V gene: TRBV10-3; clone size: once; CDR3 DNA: TGTGCCATCACTAGCGGGGGGGCCTACAATGAGCAGTTCTTC; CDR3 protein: CAITSGGAYNEQFF
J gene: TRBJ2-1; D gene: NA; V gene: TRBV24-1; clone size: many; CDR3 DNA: TGTGCCACCAGTGAATGGGCCACTCGAGTCTACAATGAGCAGTTCTTC; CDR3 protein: CATSEWATRVYNEQFF
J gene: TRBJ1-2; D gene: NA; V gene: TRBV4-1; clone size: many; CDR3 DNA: TGCGCCAGCAGCCAGGTAGAAAAGCTCGCTTTGGGAGGCTACACCTTC; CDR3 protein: CASSQVEKLALGGYTF
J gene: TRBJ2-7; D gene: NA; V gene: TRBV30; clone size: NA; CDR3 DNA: TGTGCCTGGACAGCTGGACAGTACGAGCAGTACTTC; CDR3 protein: CAWTAGQYEQYF
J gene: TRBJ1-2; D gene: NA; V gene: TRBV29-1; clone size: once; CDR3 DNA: TGCAGCGTTGCGGGGGACGGTTACGGCTACACCTTC; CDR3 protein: CSVAGDGYGYTF
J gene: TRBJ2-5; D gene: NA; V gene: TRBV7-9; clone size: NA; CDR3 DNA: TGTGCCAGCAGCTTTGCAGGGGTGGAGACCCAGTACTTC; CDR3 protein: CASSFAGVETQYF
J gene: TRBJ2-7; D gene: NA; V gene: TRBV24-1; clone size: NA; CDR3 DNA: TGTGCCACCAGTGATTTGAGGACACGGAATCCCTACGAGCAGTACTTT; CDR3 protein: CATSDLRTRNPYEQYF
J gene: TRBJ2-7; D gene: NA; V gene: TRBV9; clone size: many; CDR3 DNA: TGTGCCAGCAGCGTAGGTCCCGACTTGGAGCAGTACTTC; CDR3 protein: CASSVGPDLEQYF
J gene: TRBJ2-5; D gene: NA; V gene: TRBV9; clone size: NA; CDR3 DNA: TGTGCCAGCAGCGTAAGCGGCGGAGCCCAAGAGACCCAGTACTTC; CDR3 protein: CASSVSGGAQETQYF
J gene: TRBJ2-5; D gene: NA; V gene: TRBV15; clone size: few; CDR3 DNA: TGTGCCACCATGGGGGAGATGGGGTCACGAGAGACCCAGTACTTC; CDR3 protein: CATMGEMGSRETQYF
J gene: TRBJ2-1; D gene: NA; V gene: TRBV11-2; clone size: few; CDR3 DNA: TGTGCCAGCAGCTTTGAGGGGGGGCCTTCCAATGAGCAGTTCTTC; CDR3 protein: CASSFEGGPSNEQFF
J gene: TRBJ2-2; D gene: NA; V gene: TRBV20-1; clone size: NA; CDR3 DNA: TGCAGTGCTGCTCCAGGGGCCGGGGAGCTGTTTTTT; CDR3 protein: CSAAPGAGELFF